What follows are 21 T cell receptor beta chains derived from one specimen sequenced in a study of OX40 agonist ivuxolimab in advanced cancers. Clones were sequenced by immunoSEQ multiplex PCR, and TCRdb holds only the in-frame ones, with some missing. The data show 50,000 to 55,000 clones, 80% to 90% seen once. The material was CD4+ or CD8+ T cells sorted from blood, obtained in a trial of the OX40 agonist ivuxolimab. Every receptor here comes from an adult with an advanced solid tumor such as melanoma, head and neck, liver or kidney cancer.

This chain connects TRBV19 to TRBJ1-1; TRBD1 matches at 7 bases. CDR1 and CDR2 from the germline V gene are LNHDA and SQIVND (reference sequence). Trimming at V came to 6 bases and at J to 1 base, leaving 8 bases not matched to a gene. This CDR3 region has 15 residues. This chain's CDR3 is CASRRTGAANTEAFF. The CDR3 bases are TGTGCCAGTAGACGAACAGGGGCGGCGAACACTGAAGCTTTCTTT.

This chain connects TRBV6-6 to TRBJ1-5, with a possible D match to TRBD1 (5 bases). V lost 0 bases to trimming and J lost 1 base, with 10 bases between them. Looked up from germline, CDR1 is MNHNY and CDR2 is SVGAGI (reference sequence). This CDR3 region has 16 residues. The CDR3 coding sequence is TGTGCCAGCAGTTACTCGCTCAGGGCGAGCAATCAGCCCCAGCATTTT. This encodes CASSYSLRASNQPQHF.

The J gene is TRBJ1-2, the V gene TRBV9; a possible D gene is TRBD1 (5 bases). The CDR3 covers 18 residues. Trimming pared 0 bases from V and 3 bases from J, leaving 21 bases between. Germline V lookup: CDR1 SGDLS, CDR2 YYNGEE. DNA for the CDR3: TGTGCCAGCAGCGTAGCTACGAGAGGAGGGGTTGGGGACTATGGCTACACCTTC. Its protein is CASSVATRGGVGDYGYTF.

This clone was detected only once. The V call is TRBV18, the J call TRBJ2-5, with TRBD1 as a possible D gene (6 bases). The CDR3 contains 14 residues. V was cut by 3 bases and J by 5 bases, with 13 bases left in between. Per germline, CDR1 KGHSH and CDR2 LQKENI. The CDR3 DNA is TGTGCCAGCTCACCTGGGACATCGGGCGAGACCCAGTACTTC. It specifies CASSPGTSGETQYF.

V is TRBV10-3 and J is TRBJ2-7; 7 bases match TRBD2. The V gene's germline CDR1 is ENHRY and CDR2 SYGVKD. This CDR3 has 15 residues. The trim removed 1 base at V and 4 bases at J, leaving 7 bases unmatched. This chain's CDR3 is CAISEWPGGPYEQYF. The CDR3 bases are TGTGCCATCAGTGAGTGGCCGGGGGGACCTTACGAGCAGTACTTC.

The CDR3 nucleotides read TGCGCCAGCAGCCCCGGGACTAGCGGGATATCGTACGAGCAGTACTTC. Translating gives CASSPGTSGISYEQYF. The chain carries TRBV10-2 and TRBJ2-7, with 13 positions matching TRBD2. There are 16 residues in the CDR3. V shed 6 bases, J shed 4 bases, and the junction held 9 bases outside the gene matches. In germline, CDR1 is WSHSY, CDR2 SAAADI.

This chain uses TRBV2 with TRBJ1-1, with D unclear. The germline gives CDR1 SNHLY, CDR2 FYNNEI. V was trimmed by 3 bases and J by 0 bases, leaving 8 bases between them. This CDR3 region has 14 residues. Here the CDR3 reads CASSDRRVNTEAFF. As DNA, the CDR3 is TGTGCCAGCAGTGACAGGCGGGTGAACACTGAAGCTTTCTTT.

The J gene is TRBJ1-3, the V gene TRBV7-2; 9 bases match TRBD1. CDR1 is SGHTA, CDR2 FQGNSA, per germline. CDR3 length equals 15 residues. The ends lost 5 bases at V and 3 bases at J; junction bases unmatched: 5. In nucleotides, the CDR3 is TGTGCCAGCAGCCAGGGACAGGGTGGTGGAAACACCATATATTTT. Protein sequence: CASSQGQGGGNTIYF.

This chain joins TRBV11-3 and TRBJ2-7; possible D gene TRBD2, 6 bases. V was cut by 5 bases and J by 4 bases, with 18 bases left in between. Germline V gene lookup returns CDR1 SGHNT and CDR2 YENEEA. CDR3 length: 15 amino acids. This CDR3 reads CASSRRGFAYYEQYF. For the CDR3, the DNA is TGTGCCAGCAGCCGACGGGGGTTTGCTTATTACGAGCAGTACTTC. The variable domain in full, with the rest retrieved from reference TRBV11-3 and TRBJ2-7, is EAGVVQSPRYKIIEKKQPVAFWCNPISGHNTLYWYLQNLGQGPELLIRYENEEAVDDSQLPKDRFSAERLKGVDSTLKIQPAELGDSAVYLCASSRRGFAYYEQYFGPGTRLTVT.

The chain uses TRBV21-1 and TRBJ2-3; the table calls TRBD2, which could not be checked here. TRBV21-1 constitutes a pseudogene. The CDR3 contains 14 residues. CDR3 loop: CASSKVVAGDTQYF. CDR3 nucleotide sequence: TGTGCCAGCAGCAAAGTCGTAGCGGGAGATACGCAGTATTTT.

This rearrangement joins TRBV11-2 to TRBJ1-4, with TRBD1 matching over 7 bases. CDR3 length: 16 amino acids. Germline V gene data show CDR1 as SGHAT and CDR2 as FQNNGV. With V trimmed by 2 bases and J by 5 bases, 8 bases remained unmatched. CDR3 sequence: CASSLRVTGQNEKLFF. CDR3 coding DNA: TGTGCCAGCAGCTTAAGGGTGACAGGGCAAAATGAAAAACTGTTTTTT.

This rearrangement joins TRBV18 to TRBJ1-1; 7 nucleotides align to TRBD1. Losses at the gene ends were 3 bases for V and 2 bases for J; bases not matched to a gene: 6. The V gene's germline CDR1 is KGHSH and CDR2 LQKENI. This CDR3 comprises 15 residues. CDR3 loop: CASSPLTGRNTEAFF. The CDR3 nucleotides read TGTGCCAGCTCACCGCTGACAGGGAGAAACACTGAAGCTTTCTTT.

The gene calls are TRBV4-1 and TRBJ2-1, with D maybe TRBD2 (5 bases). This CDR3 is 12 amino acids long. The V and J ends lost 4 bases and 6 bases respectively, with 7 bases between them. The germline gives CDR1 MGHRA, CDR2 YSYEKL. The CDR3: CASSRTSNEQFF. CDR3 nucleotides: TGCGCCAGCAGCCGAACTAGCAATGAGCAGTTCTTC.

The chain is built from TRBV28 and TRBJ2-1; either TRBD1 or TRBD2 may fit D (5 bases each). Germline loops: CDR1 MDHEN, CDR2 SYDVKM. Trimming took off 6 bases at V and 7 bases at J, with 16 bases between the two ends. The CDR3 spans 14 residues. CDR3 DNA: TGTGCCAGCAGAAGCCCGCTGGGGGTAAATGAGCAGTTCTTC. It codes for CASRSPLGVNEQFF.

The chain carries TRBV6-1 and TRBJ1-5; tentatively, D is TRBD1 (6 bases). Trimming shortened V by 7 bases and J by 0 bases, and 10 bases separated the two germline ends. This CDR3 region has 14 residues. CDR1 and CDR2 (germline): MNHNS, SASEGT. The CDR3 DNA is TGTGCCAGCACCACAGGGTATAGCAATCAGCCCCAGCATTTT. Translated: CASTTGYSNQPQHF.

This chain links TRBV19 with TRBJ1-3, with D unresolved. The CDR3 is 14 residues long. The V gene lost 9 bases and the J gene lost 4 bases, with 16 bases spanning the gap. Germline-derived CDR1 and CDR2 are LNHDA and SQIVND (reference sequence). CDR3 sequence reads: CASSLGGPGNTIYF. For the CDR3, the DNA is TGTGCCAGCTCCCTGGGTGGTCCCGGAAACACCATATATTTT.

Here the CDR3 DNA reads TGTGCCAGCAGCTTAGGAAATCAGGGGTATAGTGGCTACACCTTC. Encoded protein: CASSLGNQGYSGYTF. The rearrangement links TRBV7-2 to TRBJ1-2; tentative D call: TRBD1 (6 bases). CDR1 is SGHTA, CDR2 FQGNSA, per germline. Trimming left V 1 base short and J 7 bases short, with 16 bases between. This CDR3 spans 15 amino acids.

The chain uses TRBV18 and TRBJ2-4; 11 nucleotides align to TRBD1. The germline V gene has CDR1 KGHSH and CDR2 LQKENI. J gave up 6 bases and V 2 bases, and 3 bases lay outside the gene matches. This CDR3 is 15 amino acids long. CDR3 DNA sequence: TGTGCCAGCTCACCAACCGGGACAGGGGGAAACATTCAGTACTTC. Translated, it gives CASSPTGTGGNIQYF.

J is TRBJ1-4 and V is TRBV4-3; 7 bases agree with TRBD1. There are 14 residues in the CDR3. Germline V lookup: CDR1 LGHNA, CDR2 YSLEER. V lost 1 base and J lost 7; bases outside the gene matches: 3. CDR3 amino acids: CASSQGQGAEKLFF. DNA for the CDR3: TGCGCCAGCAGCCAAGGACAGGGCGCTGAAAAACTGTTTTTT.

In DNA, the CDR3 is TGTGCCAGCAGTTTAGGGGTAGATAGACTAGCCCCAGATACGCAGTATTTT. It encodes CASSLGVDRLAPDTQYF. V gene TRBV28 combines with J gene TRBJ2-3; 7 bases are shared with TRBD2. J lost 4 bases, V lost 2 bases, and 12 bases had no gene match. The CDR3 has 17 amino acids. Germline V lookup: CDR1 MDHEN, CDR2 SYDVKM.

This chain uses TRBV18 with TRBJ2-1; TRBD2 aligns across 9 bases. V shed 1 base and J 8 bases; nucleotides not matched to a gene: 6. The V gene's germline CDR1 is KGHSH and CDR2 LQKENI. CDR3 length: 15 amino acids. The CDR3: CASSPLAGAGDEQFF. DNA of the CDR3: TGTGCCAGCTCACCACTAGCGGGAGCTGGGGATGAGCAGTTCTTC.